A single sample is the source of the 26 T cell receptor beta chains below, sequenced in a study of cytomegalovirus exposure and HLA in healthy donors. The primer mix had 60 Vbeta and 13 Jbeta primers. Sequenced by immunoSEQ multiplex PCR; TCRdb stores in-frame clones only, minus some. This sample has 150,000 to 200,000 clones, with around 84% found just once. Material: PBMCs. Receptors originate from a man aged 45-65 years in good health and CMV-seropositive.

The J gene is TRBJ2-6, the V gene TRBV19; tentative D call: TRBD1 (6 bases). V was pared by 4 bases and J by 0 bases, with 10 bases between. The CDR3 loop spans 16 amino acids. The germline V gene encodes CDR1 LNHDA and CDR2 SQIVND (reference sequence). The CDR3 nucleotides read TGTGCCAGTAGTAGTGACAGGAACTCTGGGGCCAACGTCCTGACTTTC. This sequence encodes CASSSDRNSGANVLTF.

The chain combines TRBV19 with TRBJ2-1, with a weak D call TRBD1 (6 bases). The CDR3 loop spans 13 amino acids. In germline, CDR1 is LNHDA, CDR2 SQIVND (reference sequence). Deletions cut 1 base from V and 13 bases from J, with 14 bases between. The DNA for the CDR3 is TGTGCCAGTAGTATAGGGACAGAGACACAACAGTTCTTC. Translating gives CASSIGTETQQFF.

The chain uses TRBV9 and TRBJ1-2, with TRBD1 matching 7 bases. Per the germline V gene, CDR1 is SGDLS and CDR2 is YYNGEE. The CDR3 is 15 amino acids. J gave up 2 bases and V 4 bases, and 8 bases lay outside the gene matches. CDR3 DNA sequence: TGTGCCAGCAGCCTTCACAGGGGCCCCAACTATGGCTACACCTTC. Translating it yields CASSLHRGPNYGYTF. Complete variable domain (other parts from reference TRBV9 and TRBJ1-2): DSGVTQTPKHLITATGQRVTLRCSPRSGDLSVYWYQQSLDQGLQFLIQYYNGEERAKGNILERFSAQQFPDLHSELNLSSLELGDSALYFCASSLHRGPNYGYTFGSGTRLTVV.

CDR3 sequence (DNA): TGTGCCAGCAGTCTGCCCGCCGCAGGGACTCCTGAAGCTTTCTTT. Its translation: CASSLPAAGTPEAFF. The chain couples TRBV7-9 to TRBJ1-1; possibly TRBD1 for D (5 bases). This CDR3 contains 15 residues. Per the germline V gene, CDR1 is SEHNR and CDR2 is FQNEAQ (reference sequence). The germline V and J ends were trimmed by 6 bases and 6 bases, with 20 bases remaining between them.

The V gene is TRBV10-3, the J gene TRBJ2-7, with D unresolved. V gave up 3 bases and J gave up 4 bases, with 16 bases separating them. The CDR3 spans 15 residues. CDR1 and CDR2 (germline): ENHRY, SYGVKD. In DNA form, the CDR3 reads TGTGCCATCAGTGACTCTGGCGGATCCTCATACGAGCAGTACTTC. Encoded protein: CAISDSGGSSYEQYF.

The chain joins TRBV11-1 to TRBJ1-6; 9 bases line up with TRBD1. In germline, CDR1 is SGHAT, CDR2 FQDESV (reference sequence). After removal of 5 bases from V and 9 bases from J, the junction contained 5 bases not matched to a gene. This CDR3 contains 14 residues. CDR3 amino acids: CASSGGQGGSPLHF. In DNA, the CDR3 is TGTGCCAGCAGCGGGGGACAGGGCGGTTCACCCCTCCACTTT.

The chain carries TRBV19 and TRBJ1-1; TRBD1 agrees at 7 bases. The CDR3 contains 15 residues. Unmatched junction bases numbered 7, after V lost 5 bases and J lost 1 base. CDR1 is LNHDA and CDR2 is SQIVND in the germline V gene (reference sequence). The DNA for the CDR3 is TGTGCCAGTAGTTTACAGGGGCCGGAGAACACTGAAGCTTTCTTT. Its protein is CASSLQGPENTEAFF. The complete variable domain, with remaining parts taken from reference TRBV19 and TRBJ1-1, reads DGGITQSPKYLFRKEGQNVTLSCEQNLNHDAMYWYRQDPGQGLRLIYYSQIVNDFQKGDIAEGYSVSREKKESFPLTVTSAQKNPTAFYLCASSLQGPENTEAFFGQGTRLTVV.

V is TRBV5-1 and J is TRBJ2-5; 14 nucleotides align to TRBD2. Germline assignment: CDR1 SGHRS and CDR2 YFSETQ. Germline trimming cut 5 bases from V and 5 bases from J; bases unmatched to any gene: 5. This CDR3 spans 15 amino acids. In DNA form, the CDR3 reads TGCGCCAGCAGTTCCGGGACTAGCGGGAGTGAGACCCAGTACTTC. Residues: CASSSGTSGSETQYF.

V is TRBV5-6 and J is TRBJ1-5, with 7 bases identical to TRBD1. The CDR3 extends over 15 amino acids. Germline V gene data show CDR1 as SGHDT and CDR2 as YYEEEE. The V gene end was trimmed by 2 bases and the J gene end by 6 bases; junction bases not matched to a gene: 8. The CDR3 loop reads CASSFFDRVGQPQHF. CDR3 nucleotide sequence: TGTGCCAGCAGCTTTTTCGACAGGGTCGGTCAGCCCCAGCATTTT.

The CDR3 DNA reads as TGTGCCAGCAGCTTAGTACAGCGGGGGGCATTCCACGAGCAGTACTTC. This gives the protein CASSLVQRGAFHEQYF. The chain combines TRBV7-6 with TRBJ2-7; TRBD2 agrees at 9 bases. Germline CDR1 is SGHVS and CDR2 is FNYEAQ. CDR3 length equals 16 residues. Trimming at V came to 1 base and at J to 5 bases, leaving 9 bases not matched to a gene.

This clone came up once. The genes are TRBV5-4 and TRBJ2-1, with 10 positions matching TRBD2. The J segment lost 5 bases and the V segment lost 3 bases, leaving 8 bases of the junction unmatched. This CDR3 has 16 residues. Germline V gene data show CDR1 as SGHNT and CDR2 as YYREEE (reference sequence). The CDR3 protein is CASSSWRLAGDNEQFF. CDR3 nucleotide sequence: TGTGCCAGCAGCTCCTGGCGGCTAGCGGGAGACAATGAGCAGTTCTTC. Supplemented by reference TRBV5-4 and TRBJ2-1, the full variable domain reads ETGVTQSPTHLIKTRGQQVTLRCSSQSGHNTVSWYQQALGQGPQFIFQYYREEENGRGNFPPRFSGLQFPNYSSELNVNALELDDSALYLCASSSWRLAGDNEQFFGPGTRLTVL.

This sequence joins TRBV6-1 and TRBJ2-7; weak D call: TRBD1 (6 bases). Germline V gene lookup returns CDR1 MNHNS and CDR2 SASEGT. V was shortened by 2 bases and J by 2 bases, with 7 bases between the two germline ends. The CDR3 loop spans 13 amino acids. The CDR3 spells CASSENRAYEQYF. CDR3 nucleotide sequence: TGTGCCAGCAGTGAAAACAGGGCCTACGAGCAGTACTTC.

This clone was recorded only once. The genes are TRBV14 and TRBJ2-3; D not certain. V was shortened by 3 bases and J by 6 bases, with 7 bases between the two germline ends. There are 12 residues in the CDR3. Germline values: CDR1 SGHDN, CDR2 FVKESK. The CDR3 coding sequence is TGTGCCAGCAGCCACTCCTCTGATACGCAGTATTTT. Its protein is CASSHSSDTQYF.

This chain links TRBV5-4 with TRBJ2-1, with D perhaps matching TRBD1 (5 bases). This CDR3 has 14 amino acids. With 4 bases removed from V and 7 bases from J, the gap between germline ends came to 15 bases. CDR1 and CDR2 from the germline V gene are SGHNT and YYREEE (reference sequence). CDR3 coding DNA: TGTGCCAGCAGCCAGGGCCCCCTCGGGAATGAGCAGTTCTTC. Translated: CASSQGPLGNEQFF. The complete variable domain, with remaining parts taken from reference TRBV5-4 and TRBJ2-1, reads ETGVTQSPTHLIKTRGQQVTLRCSSQSGHNTVSWYQQALGQGPQFIFQYYREEENGRGNFPPRFSGLQFPNYSSELNVNALELDDSALYLCASSQGPLGNEQFFGPGTRLTVL.

The chain has TRBV7-2 and TRBJ1-2, with TRBD1 matching over 8 bases. J gave up 1 base and V 6 bases, and 4 bases lay outside the gene matches. Germline CDR1 reads SGHTA; CDR2 reads FQGNSA. There are 14 residues in the CDR3. CDR3 sequence reads: CASRRQGSNYGYTF. CDR3 bases: TGTGCCAGCAGGAGACAGGGGAGTAACTATGGCTACACCTTC. The whole variable domain, remainder taken from reference TRBV7-2 and TRBJ1-2, is GAGVSQSPSNKVTEKGKDVELRCDPISGHTALYWYRQSLGQGLEFLIYFQGNSAPDKSGLPSDRFSAERTGGSVSTLTIQRTQQEDSAVYLCASRRQGSNYGYTFGSGTRLTVV.

This clone was detected only once. This CDR3 is CASSVQGYQPQHF. The CDR3 nucleotides are TGTGCCAGCAGCGTCCAGGGGTATCAGCCCCAGCATTTT. The chain uses TRBV9 and TRBJ1-5, with a tentative D call TRBD1 (6 bases). The CDR3 runs 13 residues. V was pared by 2 bases and J by 5 bases, with 8 bases between. Germline CDR1 is SGDLS and CDR2 is YYNGEE. The full variable domain, with the rest looked up from reference TRBV9 and TRBJ1-5, is DSGVTQTPKHLITATGQRVTLRCSPRSGDLSVYWYQQSLDQGLQFLIQYYNGEERAKGNILERFSAQQFPDLHSELNLSSLELGDSALYFCASSVQGYQPQHFGDGTRLSIL.

As DNA, the CDR3 is TGTGCCAGCTCACCGGGGACAGGTGATAATGAAAAACTGTTTTTT. Translating it yields CASSPGTGDNEKLFF. The chain employs TRBV18 and TRBJ1-4; 8 nucleotides agree with TRBD1. Unmatched junction bases numbered 4, after V lost 3 bases and J lost 4 bases. CDR3 length: 15 residues. Germline CDR1 and CDR2: KGHSH and LQKENI.

This chain uses TRBV7-8 with TRBJ1-4, with D possibly being TRBD1 (6 bases). The length of the CDR3 is 17 residues. Per the germline V gene, CDR1 is SGHVS and CDR2 is FQNEAQ. Trimming cost V 1 base and J 7 bases, with 19 bases left between them. CDR3 DNA sequence: TGTGCCAGCAGCTTAGGTCGGACAGTCGGCCATGGTGAAAAACTGTTTTTT. Protein: CASSLGRTVGHGEKLFF. Supplemented by reference TRBV7-8 and TRBJ1-4, the full variable domain reads GAGVSQSPRYKVAKRGQDVALRCDPISGHVSLFWYQQALGQGPEFLTYFQNEAQLDKSGLPSDRFFAERPEGSVSTLKIQRTQQEDSAVYLCASSLGRTVGHGEKLFFGSGTQLSVL.

The gene calls are TRBV9 and TRBJ2-7; TRBD1 might be the D (7 bases). Trimming stripped 4 bases from V and 6 bases from J, with 20 bases between. Looked up from germline, CDR1 is SGDLS and CDR2 is YYNGEE. The CDR3 is made up of 15 amino acids. CDR3 DNA sequence: TGTGCCAGCAGCTACGGGGGAACAGGGGAAGGCGAGCAGTACTTC. Amino acids: CASSYGGTGEGEQYF.

V is TRBV29-1 and J is TRBJ2-5; possibly TRBD1 for D (7 bases). The ends were cut back, 6 bases at V and 5 bases at J, with 13 bases in the middle. This CDR3 comprises 12 residues. Germline CDR1 SQVTM, CDR2 ANQGSEA. The CDR3 is CSVVGGQETQYF. As DNA, the CDR3 is TGCAGCGTCGTGGGGGGACAGGAGACCCAGTACTTC.

V usage is TRBV6-1 and J usage is TRBJ2-1; TRBD2 matches 9 bases. V was pared by 2 bases and J by 3 bases, with 11 bases of the junction left unmatched. The CDR3 is 18 amino acids. Germline assignment: CDR1 MNHNS and CDR2 SASEGT. DNA for the CDR3: TGTGCCAGCAGTGAACCATCAGCAGGACTAGCGTTCTACAATGAGCAGTTCTTC. Protein product: CASSEPSAGLAFYNEQFF.

The sample holds a few counts of this clone. The chain has TRBV9 and TRBJ1-3; 9 bases align to TRBD1. V lost 1 base, J lost 2 bases, and 4 bases stayed unmatched. The CDR3 extends over 16 amino acids. From germline, CDR1 is SGDLS and CDR2 YYNGEE. The CDR3 loop reads CASSVKTGGTGNTIYF. For the CDR3, the DNA is TGTGCCAGCAGCGTAAAGACAGGGGGTACTGGAAACACCATATATTTT.

The chain uses TRBV5-4 and TRBJ2-1; 7 bases fit TRBD2. The CDR3 spans 14 residues. Trimming cost V 3 bases and J 9 bases; bases outside gene matches: 9. Germline CDR1 reads SGHNT; CDR2 reads YYREEE (reference sequence). The CDR3 here is CASSSSGIGGEQFF. In DNA form, the CDR3 reads TGTGCCAGCAGCTCGAGCGGGATAGGCGGTGAGCAGTTCTTC. Full variable domain (remainder filled in from reference TRBV5-4 and TRBJ2-1): ETGVTQSPTHLIKTRGQQVTLRCSSQSGHNTVSWYQQALGQGPQFIFQYYREEENGRGNFPPRFSGLQFPNYSSELNVNALELDDSALYLCASSSSGIGGEQFFGPGTRLTVL.

This clone was picked up one time. The V call is TRBV7-3, the J call TRBJ1-2; tentative D call: TRBD1 (5 bases). Germline assignment: CDR1 SGHTA and CDR2 FQGTGA. The CDR3 sequence is 14 residues long. Trimming pared 1 base from V and 8 bases from J, leaving 14 bases between. Here the CDR3 DNA reads TGTGCCAGCAGCTTAAGGGGCACGGTTGAAGGCTACACCTTC. It specifies CASSLRGTVEGYTF.

The rearrangement links TRBV19 to TRBJ2-3, with D possibly TRBD2 on 6 matching bases. The CDR3 runs 16 residues. Germline lookup yields CDR1 LNHDA and CDR2 SQIVND (reference sequence). The V end was cut by 4 bases, the J end by 0 bases, with 14 bases between. The CDR3 reads CASSTVGTGSTDTQYF. DNA of the CDR3: TGTGCCAGTAGTACCGTCGGGACTGGGAGCACAGATACGCAGTATTTT.

The V and J genes are TRBV18 and TRBJ1-1; maybe TRBD1 (5 bases). The ends were cut back, 2 bases at V and 4 bases at J, with 11 bases in the middle. The germline CDR1 and CDR2 sequences are KGHSH and LQKENI. The CDR3 length is 14 residues. In nucleotides, the CDR3 is TGTGCCAGCTCACCAGAAAGAAGGGGCACTGAAGCTTTCTTT. This codes for CASSPERRGTEAFF.